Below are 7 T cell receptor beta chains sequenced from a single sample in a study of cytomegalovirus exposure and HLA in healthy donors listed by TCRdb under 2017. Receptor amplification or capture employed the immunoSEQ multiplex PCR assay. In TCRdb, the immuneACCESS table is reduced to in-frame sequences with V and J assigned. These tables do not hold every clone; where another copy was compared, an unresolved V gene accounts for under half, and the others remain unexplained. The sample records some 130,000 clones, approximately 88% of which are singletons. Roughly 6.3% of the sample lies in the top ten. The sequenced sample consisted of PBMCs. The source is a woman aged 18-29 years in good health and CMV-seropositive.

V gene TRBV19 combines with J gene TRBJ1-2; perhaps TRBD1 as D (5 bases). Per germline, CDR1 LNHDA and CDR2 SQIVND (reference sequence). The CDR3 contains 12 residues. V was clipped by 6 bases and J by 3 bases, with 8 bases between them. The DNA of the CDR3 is TGTGCCAGTAGCCCAGGGTACTATGGCTACACCTTC. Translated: CASSPGYYGYTF.

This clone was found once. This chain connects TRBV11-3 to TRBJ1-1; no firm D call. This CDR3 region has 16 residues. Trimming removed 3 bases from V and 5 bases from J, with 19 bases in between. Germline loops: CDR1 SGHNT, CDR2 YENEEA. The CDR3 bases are TGTGCCAGCAGCTTTCGGCCGATCGCGGGCAAAACTGAAGCTTTCTTT. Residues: CASSFRPIAGKTEAFF. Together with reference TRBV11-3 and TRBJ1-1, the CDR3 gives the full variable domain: EAGVVQSPRYKIIEKKQPVAFWCNPISGHNTLYWYLQNLGQGPELLIRYENEEAVDDSQLPKDRFSAERLKGVDSTLKIQPAELGDSAVYLCASSFRPIAGKTEAFFGQGTRLTVV.

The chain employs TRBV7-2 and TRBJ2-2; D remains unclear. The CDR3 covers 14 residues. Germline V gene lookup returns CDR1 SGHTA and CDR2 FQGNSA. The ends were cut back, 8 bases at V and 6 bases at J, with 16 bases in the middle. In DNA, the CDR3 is TGTGCCAGCCGCCCCCTAGTTCCCCCCGGGGAGCTGTTTTTT. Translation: CASRPLVPPGELFF.

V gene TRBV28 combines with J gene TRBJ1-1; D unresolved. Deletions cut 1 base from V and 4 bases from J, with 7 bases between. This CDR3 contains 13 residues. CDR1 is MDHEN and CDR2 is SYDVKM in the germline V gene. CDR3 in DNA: TGTGCCAGCAGTTTATACCAGTCCACTGAAGCTTTCTTT. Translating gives CASSLYQSTEAFF.

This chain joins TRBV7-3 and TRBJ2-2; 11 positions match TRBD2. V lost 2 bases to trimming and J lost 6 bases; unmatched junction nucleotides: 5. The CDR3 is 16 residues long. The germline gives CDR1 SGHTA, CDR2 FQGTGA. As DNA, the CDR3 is TGTGCCAGCAGCTTACTCGCTAGCGGGGGGCCCGGGGAGCTGTTTTTT. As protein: CASSLLASGGPGELFF.

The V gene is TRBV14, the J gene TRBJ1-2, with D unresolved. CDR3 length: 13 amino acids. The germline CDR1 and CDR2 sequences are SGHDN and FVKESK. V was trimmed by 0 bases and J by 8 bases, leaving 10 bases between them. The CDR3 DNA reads TGTGCCAGCAGCCAAGATAGGAGGGTCGGCTACACCTTC. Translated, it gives CASSQDRRVGYTF. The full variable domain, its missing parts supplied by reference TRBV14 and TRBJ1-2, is EAGVTQFPSHSVIEKGQTVTLRCDPISGHDNLYWYRRVMGKEIKFLLHFVKESKQDESGMPNNRFLAERTGGTYSTLKVQPAELEDSGVYFCASSQDRRVGYTFGSGTRLTVV.

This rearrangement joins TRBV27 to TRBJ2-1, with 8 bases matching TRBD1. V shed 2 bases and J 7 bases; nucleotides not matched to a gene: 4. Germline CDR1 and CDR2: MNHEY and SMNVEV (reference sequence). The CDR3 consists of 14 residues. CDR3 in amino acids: CASSLQGARNEQFF. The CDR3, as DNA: TGTGCCAGCAGTTTACAGGGGGCGCGAAATGAGCAGTTCTTC.